This T cell receptor beta chain was recovered during a study of glioma-infiltrating T cells. Regarding the study as a whole: Non-neoplastic patients had below-expected tissue-blood divergence, while all gliomas exceeded expectation.

Using RNA template, CDR3s of TCR alpha and beta were amplified with iRepertoire arm-PCR. Input was roughly 100-450 ng of tissue mRNA or PBMC total RNA. In TCRdb, the multiplex PCR reads were re-called with MiXCR into one record per CDR3 protein. The data contain approximately 90,000 distinct CDR3 sequences, around 23% of them singletons. Trimming took 4 bases from V and 2 from J, leaving 15 bases between them. The CDR3 spans 15 residues. Looked up from germline, CDR1 is SEHNR and CDR2 is FQNEAQ (reference sequence). About this clonotype: What it recognizes is unknown.

Sample: glioma tissue, nonneoplastic brain tissue, or PBMCs (not recorded which). The receptor was isolated from a human donor with low-grade glioma or glioblastoma, undergoing nonglioma brain surgery, or in good health (not recorded which). The chain employs TRBV7-9 and TRBJ2-7; maybe TRBD2 (5 bases). DNA for the CDR3: TGTGCCAGCAGCTCCCACCGGGGATCCCCCTACGAGCAGTACTTC. This encodes CASSSHRGSPYEQYF.